This T cell receptor beta chain was identified in a study of radiotherapy plus CTLA-4 blockade in lung cancer. The germline V gene encodes CDR1 MNHNS and CDR2 SASEGT. This CDR3 has 11 residues. V lost 6 bases to trimming and J lost 0 bases, with 2 bases between them. Data came from immunoSEQ multiplex PCR; TCRdb stores just in-frame clones and leaves some out. The table shows about 95,000 clones, with about four fifths occurring only once. The chain has TRBV6-1 and TRBJ1-1; D unclear. Here the sequenced sample was peripheral blood, taken from a patient treated with radiotherapy plus ipilimumab. The clonotype was recovered from a human donor with non-small cell lung cancer who had stable disease on radiotherapy plus ipilimumab. CDR3 coding DNA: TGTGCCAGCAGCGTGAACACTGAAGCTTTCTTT. Translation gives CASSVNTEAFF.